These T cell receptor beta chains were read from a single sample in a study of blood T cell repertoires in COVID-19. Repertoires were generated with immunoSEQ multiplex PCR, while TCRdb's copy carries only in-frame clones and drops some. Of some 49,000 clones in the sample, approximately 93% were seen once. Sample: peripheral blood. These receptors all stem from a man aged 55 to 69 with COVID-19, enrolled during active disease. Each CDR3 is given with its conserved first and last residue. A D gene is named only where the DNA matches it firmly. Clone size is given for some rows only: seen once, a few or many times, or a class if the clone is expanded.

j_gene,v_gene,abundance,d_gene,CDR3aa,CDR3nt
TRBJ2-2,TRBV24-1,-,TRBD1,CATRQGAKGITGELFF,TGTGCCACCAGACAGGGGGCTAAGGGAATTACCGGGGAGCTGTTTTTT
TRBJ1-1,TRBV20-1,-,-,CSAPGVPSAFF,TGCAGTGCCCCGGGGGTACCCTCAGCTTTCTTT
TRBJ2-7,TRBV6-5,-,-,CASSLKSGDRFEQYF,TGTGCCAGCAGCTTAAAGTCGGGTGACAGATTCGAGCAGTACTTC
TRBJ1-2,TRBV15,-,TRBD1,CATSRDQTGVNYGYTF,TGTGCCACCAGCAGAGATCAGACAGGGGTCAACTATGGCTACACCTTC
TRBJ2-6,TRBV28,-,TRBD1,CASSSIRDRAGANVLTF,TGTGCCAGCAGTTCCATCCGGGACAGGGCTGGGGCCAACGTCCTGACTTTC
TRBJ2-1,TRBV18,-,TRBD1,CASSPIGGAGGNNEQFF,TGTGCCAGCTCACCAATAGGGGGCGCCGGTGGTAACAATGAGCAGTTCTTC
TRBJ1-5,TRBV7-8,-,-,CASSPSRTGSQPQHF,TGTGCCAGCAGCCCCAGTAGGACGGGAAGTCAGCCCCAGCATTTT
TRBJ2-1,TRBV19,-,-,CASRAGAFNEQFF,TGTGCCAGTAGGGCAGGGGCCTTCAATGAGCAGTTCTTC
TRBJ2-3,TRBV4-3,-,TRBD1,CASSQEGTGGTDTQYF,TGCGCCAGCAGCCAAGAGGGAACAGGGGGCACAGATACGCAGTATTTT
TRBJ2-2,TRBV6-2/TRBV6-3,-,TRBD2,CASSSRPPGGTGELFF,TGTGCCAGCAGTTCACGACCCCCGGGGGGCACCGGGGAGCTGTTTTTT
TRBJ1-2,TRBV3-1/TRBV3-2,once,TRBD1,CASSQAPGTGGGYTF,TGTGCCAGCAGCCAAGCCCCCGGGACAGGGGGAGGCTACACCTTC
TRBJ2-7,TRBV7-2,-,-,CASSLTGITYEQYF,TGTGCCAGCAGCTTAACGGGGATTACCTACGAGCAGTACTTC
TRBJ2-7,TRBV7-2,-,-,CASSHILAGQGGEQYF,TGTGCCAGCAGCCATATTTTAGCGGGCCAAGGGGGCGAGCAGTACTTC
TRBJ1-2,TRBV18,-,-,CASSPPSRASYGYTF,TGTGCCAGCTCACCACCGAGCAGGGCCTCCTATGGCTACACCTTC
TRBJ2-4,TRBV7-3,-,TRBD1,CASSAETGASNIQYF,TGTGCCAGCAGCGCCGAGACAGGGGCATCAAACATTCAGTACTTC
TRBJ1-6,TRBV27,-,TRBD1,CASRLTGGANSPLHF,TGTGCCAGCAGATTGACAGGGGGCGCGAATTCACCCCTCCACTTT
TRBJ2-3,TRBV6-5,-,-,CASSYSGNLRGQYF,TGTGCCAGCAGTTACTCGGGTAATTTAAGGGGGCAGTATTTT
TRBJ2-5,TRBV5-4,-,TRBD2,CASSGRAGGQETQYF,TGTGCCAGCAGCGGGAGGGCGGGAGGCCAAGAGACCCAGTACTTC
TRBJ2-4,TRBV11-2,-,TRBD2,CASSPTSGALPTYF,TGTGCCAGCAGCCCGACTAGCGGGGCCTTACCAACGTACTTC
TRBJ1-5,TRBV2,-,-,CASSSAAYRGNQPQHF,TGTGCCAGCAGTTCGGCCGCGTACAGGGGCAATCAGCCCCAGCATTTT
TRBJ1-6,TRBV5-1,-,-,CASSLRGGDNSPLHF,TGCGCCAGCAGCTTGAGGGGCGGCGATAATTCACCCCTCCACTTT
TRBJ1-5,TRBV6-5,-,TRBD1,CASAQGLEANQPQHF,TGTGCCAGTGCACAGGGGTTGGAGGCAAATCAGCCCCAGCATTTT
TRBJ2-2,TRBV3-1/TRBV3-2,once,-,CASSGTSNTGELFF,TGTGCCAGCAGCGGGACTTCGAACACCGGGGAGCTGTTTTTT
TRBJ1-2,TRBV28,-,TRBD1,CASSSTGGAIYGYTF,TGTGCCAGCAGTTCCACAGGGGGCGCGATCTATGGCTACACCTTC
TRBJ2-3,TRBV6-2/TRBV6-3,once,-,CASSRSEFTDTQYF,TGTGCCAGCAGTCGGAGCGAGTTCACAGATACGCAGTATTTT
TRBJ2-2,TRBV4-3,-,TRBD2,CASSQGTLAGVGPGELFF,TGCGCCAGCAGCCAAGGGACCCTAGCGGGAGTTGGTCCCGGGGAGCTGTTTTTT
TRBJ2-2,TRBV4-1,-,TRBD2,CASSQDTASGRGGGELFF,TGCGCCAGCAGCCAAGATACGGCTAGCGGGAGAGGAGGCGGGGAGCTGTTTTTT
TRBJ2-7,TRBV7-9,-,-,CASSLHSYEQYF,TGTGCCAGCAGCTTACACTCCTACGAGCAGTACTTC
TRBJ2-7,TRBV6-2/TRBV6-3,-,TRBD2,CASSLGLAGDYEQYF,TGTGCCAGCAGCCTGGGACTAGCGGGGGACTACGAGCAGTACTTC